The sequence of this T cell receptor (beta chain) was determined in a study of CD8 T cells in ankylosing spondylitis. General study results and limits: Seemingly distinctive of ankylosing spondylitis blood was a TCR beta motif formed by eight highly homologous variants. Several of the motif variants were reported before in synovial fluid and blood from reactive arthritis. Clones linked with disease were CD8+ and fairly uncommon in the peripheral blood.

For this clonotype: Its matching antigen is unknown.

Each TCR beta library was made by quantitative 5'-RACE that incorporated molecular barcodes. TCRdb reanalysed the 5' RACE reads using MiXCR and keeps one entry per CDR3 protein. The sample has 150,000 or so distinct CDR3 sequences; about 17% are singletons. V gave up 3 bases and J gave up 0 bases, with 11 bases separating them. This CDR3 spans 15 amino acids. Germline-derived CDR1 and CDR2 are SGHVT and SQSDAQ. V and J are TRBV7-4 and TRBJ2-5; D might be TRBD1 (6 bases). The material sequenced was blood, either unsorted or a sorted T cell fraction (not recorded which). This clonotype was obtained from a male donor with ankylosing spondylitis or in good health (not recorded which). CDR3 in amino acids: CASSFSGTHQETQYF. In nucleotides, the CDR3 is TGTGCCAGCAGCTTTTCCGGGACACACCAAGAGACCCAGTACTTC. Filled out from reference TRBV7-4 and TRBJ2-5, the complete variable domain reads GAGVSQSPRYKVAKRGRDVALRCDSISGHVTLYWYRQTLGQGSEVLTYSQSDAQRDKSGRPSGRFSAERPERSVSTLKIQRTEQGDSAVYLCASSFSGTHQETQYFGPGTRLLVL.